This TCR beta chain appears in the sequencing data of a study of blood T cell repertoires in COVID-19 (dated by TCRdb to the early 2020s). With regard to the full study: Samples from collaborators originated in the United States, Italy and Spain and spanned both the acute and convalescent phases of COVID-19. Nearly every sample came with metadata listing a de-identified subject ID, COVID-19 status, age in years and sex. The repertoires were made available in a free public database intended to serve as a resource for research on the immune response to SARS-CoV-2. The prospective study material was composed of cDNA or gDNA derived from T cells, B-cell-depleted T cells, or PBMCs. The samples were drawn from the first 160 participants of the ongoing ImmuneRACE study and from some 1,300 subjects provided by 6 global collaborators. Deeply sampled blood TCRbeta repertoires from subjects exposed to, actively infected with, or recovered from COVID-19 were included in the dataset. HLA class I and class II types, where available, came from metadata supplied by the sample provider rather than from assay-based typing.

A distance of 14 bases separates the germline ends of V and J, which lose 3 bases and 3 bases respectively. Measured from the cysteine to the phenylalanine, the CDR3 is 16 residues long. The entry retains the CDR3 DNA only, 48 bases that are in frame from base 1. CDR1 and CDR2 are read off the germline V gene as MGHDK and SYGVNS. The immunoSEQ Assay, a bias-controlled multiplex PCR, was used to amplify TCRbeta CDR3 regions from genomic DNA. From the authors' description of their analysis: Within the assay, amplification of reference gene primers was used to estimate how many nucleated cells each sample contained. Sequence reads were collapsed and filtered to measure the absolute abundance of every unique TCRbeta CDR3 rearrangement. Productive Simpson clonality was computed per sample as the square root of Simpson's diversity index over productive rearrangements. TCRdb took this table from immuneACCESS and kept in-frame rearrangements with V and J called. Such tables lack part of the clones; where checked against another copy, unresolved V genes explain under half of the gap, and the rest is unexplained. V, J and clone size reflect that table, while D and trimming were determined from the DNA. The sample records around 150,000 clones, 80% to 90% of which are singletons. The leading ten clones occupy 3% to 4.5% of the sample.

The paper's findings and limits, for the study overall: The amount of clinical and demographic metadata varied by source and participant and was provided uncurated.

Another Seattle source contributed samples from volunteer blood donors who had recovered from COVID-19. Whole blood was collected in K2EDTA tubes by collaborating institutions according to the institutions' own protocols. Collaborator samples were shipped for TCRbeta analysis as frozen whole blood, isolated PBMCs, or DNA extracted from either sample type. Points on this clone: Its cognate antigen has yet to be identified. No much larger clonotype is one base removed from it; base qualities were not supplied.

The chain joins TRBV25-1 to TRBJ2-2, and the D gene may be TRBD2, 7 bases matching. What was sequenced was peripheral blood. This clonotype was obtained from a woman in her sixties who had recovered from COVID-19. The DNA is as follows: TGTGCCAGCAGTGATTCAAGAGGGGGGGACACCGGGGAGCTGTTTTTT. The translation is CASSDSRGGDTGELFF.